One sample yielded the 19 T cell receptor beta chains listed below, sequenced in a study of cytomegalovirus exposure and HLA in healthy donors. The PCR made use of 60 Vbeta and 13 Jbeta primers. Repertoires were generated with immunoSEQ multiplex PCR, while TCRdb's copy carries only in-frame clones and drops some. The sample consists of about 150,000 clones, around 77% of them appearing once. Sequencing was done on a sample of PBMCs. The source is a man younger than 40 in good health and CMV-seronegative.

This chain links TRBV7-6 with TRBJ2-7, with 13 bases matching TRBD2. Per germline, CDR1 SGHVS and CDR2 FNYEAQ. The CDR3 loop spans 16 amino acids. V shed 1 base and J 1 base; nucleotides not matched to a gene: 1. The CDR3 bases are TGTGCCAGCAGCTTAGAGACTAGCGGGAGGTCCTACGAGCAGTACTTC. Translation gives CASSLETSGRSYEQYF.

The chain uses TRBV4-1 and TRBJ2-5; 11 bases are a match to TRBD2. From germline, CDR1 is MGHRA and CDR2 YSYEKL. The CDR3 covers 17 residues. The V and J ends lost 1 base and 4 bases, in that order; junction bases with no gene match: 8. The CDR3 DNA is TGCGCCAGCAGCCAAGGAACCGGACTAGCGGGCGCAGAGACCCAGTACTTC. Its protein is CASSQGTGLAGAETQYF.

V usage is TRBV11-2 and J usage is TRBJ1-1, with TRBD1 as a possible D gene (5 bases). The CDR3 length is 17 residues. The germline gives CDR1 SGHAT, CDR2 FQNNGV. The V gene lost 0 bases and the J gene lost 0 bases, with 14 bases spanning the gap. The CDR3, as DNA: TGTGCCAGCAGCTTAGATGGCACGGGGGGTATGAACACTGAAGCTTTCTTT. Translating gives CASSLDGTGGMNTEAFF.

The rearrangement joins TRBV7-2 to TRBJ1-2, with TRBD1 as a possible D gene (6 bases). The length of the CDR3 is 12 residues. Germline V gene data show CDR1 as SGHTA and CDR2 as FQGNSA. V was trimmed by 5 bases and J by 4 bases, leaving 8 bases between them. The CDR3 region has the DNA TGTGCCAGCAGCACAGGGACCTATGGCTACACCTTC. Residues: CASSTGTYGYTF.

This clone occurred a few times. This sequence joins TRBV7-9 and TRBJ2-2; maybe TRBD2 (5 bases). Trimming removed 1 base at V and 1 base at J, with 13 bases between. There are 17 residues in the CDR3. Germline assignment: CDR1 SEHNR and CDR2 FQNEAQ (reference sequence). In DNA, the CDR3 is TGTGCCAGCAGCTTAGGGTTGCAGGAGGTGAACACCGGGGAGCTGTTTTTT. Protein sequence: CASSLGLQEVNTGELFF.

The chain joins TRBV18 to TRBJ2-7; D call uncertain. Germline V gene sequence: CDR1 KGHSH, CDR2 LQKENI. V lost 2 bases and J lost 7, with 6 bases in between. The CDR3 runs to 11 residues. CDR3: CASSPEREQYF. The CDR3 DNA reads TGTGCCAGCTCACCAGAGAGGGAGCAGTACTTC.

V gene TRBV2 combines with J gene TRBJ1-5; 7 bases are a match to TRBD1. The CDR3 extends over 14 amino acids. The ends lost 10 bases at V and 0 bases at J; junction bases unmatched: 6. The germline V gene has CDR1 SNHLY and CDR2 FYNNEI. CDR3: CATRQGNSNQPQHF. The CDR3 bases are TGTGCCACAAGACAGGGAAATAGCAATCAGCCCCAGCATTTT. The complete variable domain, with remaining parts taken from reference TRBV2 and TRBJ1-5, reads EPEVTQTPSHQVTQMGQEVILRCVPISNHLYFYWYRQILGQKVEFLVSFYNNEISEKSEIFDDQFSVERPDGSNFTLKIRSTKLEDSAMYFCATRQGNSNQPQHFGDGTRLSIL.

This chain links TRBV25-1 with TRBJ2-1, with D tentatively TRBD1 (7 bases). V lost 3 bases to trimming and J lost 8 bases, with 20 bases between them. CDR1 MGHDK and CDR2 SYGVNS come from the germline V gene. This CDR3 spans 16 amino acids. The CDR3 DNA follows: TGTGCCAGCAGTGATCTTAGCCAGGGGGGCTTTGATGAGCAGTTCTTC. Translated: CASSDLSQGGFDEQFF.

The CDR3 reads CASSRDLNTEAFF. The CDR3 coding sequence is TGTGCCAGCAGCAGGGATTTAAACACTGAAGCTTTCTTT. The gene calls are TRBV2 and TRBJ1-1; tentatively, D is TRBD1 (5 bases). Per the germline V gene, CDR1 is SNHLY and CDR2 is FYNNEI. The length of the CDR3 is 13 residues. Trimming removed 6 bases at V and 2 bases at J, with 10 bases between.

This chain connects TRBV30 to TRBJ2-5; 8 bases fit TRBD1. The V gene's germline CDR1 is GTSNPN and CDR2 SVGIG (reference sequence). V trimming: 5 bases; J trimming: 5 bases; junction bases outside the gene matches: 1. The CDR3 consists of 11 residues. Here the CDR3 reads CAWDRGETQYF. CDR3 sequence (DNA): TGTGCCTGGGACAGGGGTGAGACCCAGTACTTC.

This rearrangement joins TRBV5-1 to TRBJ1-3; D is unresolved. This CDR3 spans 16 amino acids. V lost 0 bases to trimming and J lost 0 bases, with 10 bases between them. The germline V gene has CDR1 SGHRS and CDR2 YFSETQ. This CDR3 reads CASSLAQADSGNTIYF. The CDR3 coding sequence is TGCGCCAGCAGCTTGGCTCAGGCCGACTCTGGAAACACCATATATTTT.

This clone was seen more than once but under ten times. The CDR3 sequence is CAWSVGSEGFTQHF. The CDR3 DNA reads as TGTGCCTGGAGTGTAGGGTCGGAGGGTTTCACCCAGCATTTT. The chain carries TRBV30 and TRBJ1-5, with D unclear. Trimming left V 0 bases short and J 11 bases short, with 17 bases between. The CDR3 contains 14 residues. CDR1 GTSNPN and CDR2 SVGIG come from the germline V gene (reference sequence).

The rearrangement links TRBV10-1 to TRBJ2-7, with TRBD2 matching 7 bases. The CDR3 length is 14 residues. Germline loops: CDR1 WNHNN, CDR2 SYGVQD (reference sequence). V shed 3 bases, J shed 5 bases, and the junction held 7 bases outside the gene matches. CDR3 nucleotides: TGCGCCAGCAGTGATTGGGCTAGCGGACACGAGCAGTACTTC. Translation: CASSDWASGHEQYF.

V gene TRBV19 combines with J gene TRBJ2-1; the D gene is possibly TRBD2 (7 bases). V lost 5 bases and J lost 10, with 9 bases in between. Germline CDR1 LNHDA, CDR2 SQIVND (reference sequence). The CDR3 contains 11 residues. CDR3 sequence reads: CASSWGGEQFF. The CDR3 region has the DNA TGTGCCAGTAGTTGGGGGGGCGAGCAGTTCTTC.

As DNA, the CDR3 is TGTGCCAGCAGCGCGACAGGGGGCTTTCAGCCCCAGCATTTT. As protein: CASSATGGFQPQHF. The genes are TRBV5-5 and TRBJ1-5; TRBD1 agrees at 10 bases. The CDR3 runs 14 residues. Looked up from germline, CDR1 is SGHKS and CDR2 is YYEKEE (reference sequence). The V gene end was trimmed by 4 bases and the J gene end by 6 bases; junction bases not matched to a gene: 4.

The rearrangement links TRBV18 to TRBJ2-7; 9 positions agree with TRBD2. Germline V lookup: CDR1 KGHSH, CDR2 LQKENI. The V and J ends lost 6 bases and 0 bases, in that order; junction bases with no gene match: 12. The CDR3 has 17 amino acids. The CDR3 region has the DNA TGTGCCAGCTCCGGGCCAAGGACTAGCGAATTCTCCTACGAGCAGTACTTC. Translated: CASSGPRTSEFSYEQYF.

This clone was observed once. The rearrangement uses TRBV27 and TRBJ1-2; D is uncertain. The CDR3 has 14 amino acids. The germline V gene encodes CDR1 MNHEY and CDR2 SMNVEV (reference sequence). Trimming pared 0 bases from V and 0 bases from J, leaving 5 bases between. The CDR3 loop reads CASSLSGANYGYTF. The CDR3 region has the DNA TGTGCCAGCAGTTTATCGGGAGCTAACTATGGCTACACCTTC.

The genes are TRBV29-1 and TRBJ1-1; no clear D gene. The CDR3 sequence is 14 residues long. Trimming took off 4 bases at V and 1 base at J, with 13 bases between the two ends. Looked up from germline, CDR1 is SQVTM and CDR2 is ANQGSEA. The CDR3 sequence is CSVGTGFPNTEAFF. Here the CDR3 DNA reads TGCAGCGTTGGTACGGGTTTCCCGAACACTGAAGCTTTCTTT.

The rearrangement uses TRBV7-2 and TRBJ2-3; TRBD1 agrees at 8 bases. Germline assignment: CDR1 SGHTA and CDR2 FQGNSA. V lost 5 bases, J lost 3 bases, and 4 bases stayed unmatched. The CDR3 is 14 amino acids. This CDR3 is CASSRQGTTDTQYF. The CDR3 DNA sequence: TGTGCCAGCAGCCGACAGGGGACTACAGATACGCAGTATTTT.